Listed below are T cell receptor beta chains from one sample, sequenced in a study of blood T cell repertoires in COVID-19. Repertoires were generated with immunoSEQ multiplex PCR, while TCRdb's copy carries only in-frame clones and drops some. The sample includes 170,000 or so clones, approximately 83% of them seen just once. Input material: peripheral blood. The receptors were gathered from a woman in her 40s with COVID-19, enrolled during active disease. The CDR3 runs from the conserved cysteine through the conserved F or W. D genes are given only for firm matches. Rows may omit the clone size; those that give it use once, few, many or a size class.

J gene,clone size,V gene,D gene,CDR3 DNA,CDR3 protein
TRBJ2-7,-,TRBV28,-,TGTGCCAGCAGTTTAAATCCGGGTCCCGTTGAGCAGTACTTC,CASSLNPGPVEQYF
TRBJ1-1,once,TRBV7-8,TRBD1,TGTGCCAGCAGCTTTTCGGGACAGGGGACTGAAGCTTTCTTT,CASSFSGQGTEAFF
TRBJ2-7,-,TRBV7-3,TRBD2,TGTGCCAGCAGCTCCCCCGGACTAGCGGGTGCCTACGAGCAGTACTTC,CASSSPGLAGAYEQYF
TRBJ1-1,-,TRBV28,-,TGTGCCAGCACCGCCCCGCCAGGGGCTGGGAACACTGAAGCTTTCTTT,CASTAPPGAGNTEAFF
TRBJ1-1,-,TRBV19,-,TGTGCCAGTAGTATAATGGTTCGGGCTTTCTTT,CASSIMVRAFF
TRBJ1-6,-,TRBV7-2,-,TGTGCCAGCAGCTGGACAGTTTATTCACCCCTCCACTTT,CASSWTVYSPLHF
TRBJ2-7,-,TRBV4-1,TRBD2,TGCGCCAGCAGCCAAGGCACTAGCGGGAGGCCCTACGAGCAGTACTTC,CASSQGTSGRPYEQYF
TRBJ2-7,-,TRBV6-1,-,TGTGCCAGCAGTGACAGGGTTTTCTACGAGCAGTACTTC,CASSDRVFYEQYF
TRBJ1-1,-,TRBV3-1/TRBV3-2,-,TGTGCCAGCAGCCTAATGGGAGGGACCACTGAAGCTTTCTTT,CASSLMGGTTEAFF
TRBJ2-7,-,TRBV5-6,TRBD1,TGTGCCAGCAGCTTGGTGACAGGGGGTTCCTACGAGCAGTACTTC,CASSLVTGGSYEQYF
TRBJ2-1,-,TRBV28,TRBD2,TGTGCCAGCAGCCGGACTAGCGGGAGTTATGAGCAGTTCTTC,CASSRTSGSYEQFF
TRBJ1-5,many,TRBV7-9,TRBD1,TGTGCCAGCAGCTTATCCGGACAGGGGGTCCAGCCCCAGCATTTT,CASSLSGQGVQPQHF
TRBJ1-5,-,TRBV19,-,TGTGCCAGTAATAGGGAACCAGCAGGAGGGCTAAATCAGCCCCAGCATTTT,CASNREPAGGLNQPQHF
TRBJ1-1,-,TRBV18,-,TGTGCCAGCTCACCCCGTGGGCTGAATGAAGCTTTCTTT,CASSPRGLNEAFF
TRBJ1-1,-,TRBV19,-,TGTGCCAGTAAAAACCGGCGGAAGGCTGAAGCTTTCTTT,CASKNRRKAEAFF
TRBJ2-7,-,TRBV20-1,-,TGCAGTGCTAGTCGCGGGGTGGAGGGGCAGTACTTC,CSASRGVEGQYF
TRBJ2-1,-,TRBV7-9,-,TGTGCCAGCAGCGAGGAGGGCAATGAGCAGTTCTTC,CASSEEGNEQFF
TRBJ2-1,-,TRBV6-1,TRBD2,TGTGCCAGCAGTGACGGGTGGCAGGGAGGGAATGAGCAGTTCTTC,CASSDGWQGGNEQFF
TRBJ1-5,-,TRBV4-1,-,TGCGCCAGCAGCCAAGTCCATCCCTACTTAAGGACGAGGGAGGCCCAGCATTTT,CASSQVHPYLRTREAQHF
TRBJ2-3,-,TRBV28,TRBD2,TGTGCCAGCCGCCTTAGGACTAGCGGGAGAGCAGATACGCAGTATTTT,CASRLRTSGRADTQYF
TRBJ2-2,-,TRBV4-1,TRBD2,TGCGCCAGCACGCCGTCGGGACTAGCGGGGGGGGTTGACGGGGAGCTGTTTTTT,CASTPSGLAGGVDGELFF
TRBJ1-6,-,TRBV6-5,-,TGTGCCAGCAGTTACTCGTCAGGGGTAAATTCACCCCTCCACTTT,CASSYSSGVNSPLHF
TRBJ2-7,-,TRBV4-2,-,TGTGCCAGCAGCCAAGATCCCCCCACCGGGATTTATTTTTACGAGCAGTACTTC,CASSQDPPTGIYFYEQYF
TRBJ1-1,-,TRBV9,-,TGTGCCAGCAGCGTAGGCCCAGGGACTGAAGCTTTCTTT,CASSVGPGTEAFF
TRBJ2-7,few,TRBV27,TRBD2,TGTGCCAGCAGTGGGACTAGAAACGAGCAGTACTTC,CASSGTRNEQYF
TRBJ2-7,-,TRBV5-1,-,TGCGCCAGCAACCTCGGAGGGGGGGAGGACGAGCAGTACTTC,CASNLGGGEDEQYF
TRBJ2-7,-,TRBV7-9,-,TGTGCCAGCAGCTTAGGAGGACTGCCGGTGGGGGAGCAGTACTTC,CASSLGGLPVGEQYF
TRBJ2-1,-,TRBV5-1,TRBD2,TGCGCCACCGGGACTAGCGGGAGGGAGAGCAATGAGCAGTTCTTC,CATGTSGRESNEQFF
TRBJ2-5,-,TRBV27,-,TGTGCCAGCAGTTTAGGGCTGGAGACCCAGTACTTC,CASSLGLETQYF
TRBJ1-5,-,TRBV18,-,TGTGCCAGCTCACCATTGTCAGCAGGAAATAGCAATCAGCCCCAGCATTTT,CASSPLSAGNSNQPQHF
TRBJ2-3,-,TRBV3-1/TRBV3-2,TRBD2,TGTGCCAGCCGACTAGCGGGGGACACAGATACGCAGTATTTT,CASRLAGDTDTQYF
TRBJ2-5,-,TRBV11-3,-,TGTGCCAGCAGCCTAGACAGGAAGGAGACCCAGTACTTC,CASSLDRKETQYF
TRBJ1-3,-,TRBV5-1,TRBD1,TGCGCCAGCAGCTTGGAGGGACAGGAGGGAAACACCATATATTTT,CASSLEGQEGNTIYF
TRBJ1-1,-,TRBV7-9,-,TGTGCCAGCATTCCGTCCACCGGGACTCTCGGTGAAGCTTTCTTT,CASIPSTGTLGEAFF
TRBJ1-5,-,TRBV6-5,-,TGTGCCAGCAGTTATTCGAGGGCGCAGCCCCAGCATTTT,CASSYSRAQPQHF
TRBJ1-3,few,TRBV11-2,-,TGTGCCAGCAGCCCCACAGGGTCGGATGGAAACACCATATATTTT,CASSPTGSDGNTIYF
TRBJ2-2,-,TRBV24-1,-,TGTGCCACCAGTGCAGCCGGGACAATGAACACCGGGGAGCTGTTTTTT,CATSAAGTMNTGELFF
TRBJ2-2,-,TRBV9,TRBD1,TGTGCCAGCAGCGTAGTAAACAGGGGGAACACCGGGGAGCTGTTTTTT,CASSVVNRGNTGELFF
TRBJ1-1,-,TRBV7-9,TRBD1,TGTGCCAGCAGCACAGGAGGGACAGGACCAAACACTGAAGCTTTCTTT,CASSTGGTGPNTEAFF